These T cell receptor beta chains were read from a single sample in a study of tumor and adjacent non-tumor tissue in lung cancer. TCRdb recomputed calls from the multiplex PCR reads with MiXCR, one row per CDR3 protein. The sample holds roughly 75,000 distinct CDR3 sequences, 60% to 85% seen once. The sample comprised lung tumor tissue. All receptors come from a woman in her 50s with non-small cell lung cancer. Both conserved end residues are part of each CDR3. The D gene is left open where the match is weak. Size values are once, few and many counts, or a class for expanded clones, and some rows have none.

TRBJ2-6 - TRBV5-4 - CASTFDEDNVQTF TGTGCCAGCACCTTCGACGAAGACAACGTCCAGACTTTC
TRBJ1-5 - TRBV4-1 - CVSSHVPGSNQPQHF TGCGTCAGCAGCCATGTTCCGGGGTCCAATCAGCCCCAGCATTTT
TRBJ2-1 - TRBV2 - CVNSVDQYNEQFF TGTGTCAACAGTGTAGACCAATACAATGAGCAGTTCTTC
TRBJ1-2 - TRBV11-2 - CASSLEAASQYGYTF TGTGCCAGCAGCTTAGAGGCAGCTTCGCAATATGGCTACACCTTC
TRBJ2-1 - TRBV19 - CANREYSEAGEQFF TGTGCCAATAGAGAGTACTCAGAGGCCGGTGAGCAGTTCTTC
TRBJ2-7 - TRBV6-1 - CASSTGTPSRNEQYF TGTGCCAGCAGTACCGGGACTCCCTCTCGGAACGAACAGTACTTC
TRBJ2-1 TRBD2 TRBV6-5 once CASSYSMGTSGRDNEQSF TGTGCCAGTAGTTACTCGATGGGGACTAGCGGACGGGACAATGAGCAGTCCTTC
TRBJ2-5 - TRBV6-2/TRBV6-3 - CASMDIQEIQYF TGTGCCAGCATGGACATACAAGAGATCCAGTACTTC
TRBJ1-5 - TRBV12-3/TRBV12-4 - CASNLNRVSQPQHF TGTGCCAGCAATTTAAACAGGGTAAGTCAGCCCCAGCATTTT
TRBJ2-3 TRBD2 TRBV7-9 - CASSLTTGTRGTDTQYF TGTGCCAGCAGCTTAACCACAGGGACTAGGGGCACAGATACGCAGTATTTT
TRBJ2-7 TRBD2 TRBV29-1 few CSVRLAGVGRGSYEQYF TGCAGCGTTCGTCTAGCGGGAGTGGGGAGGGGCTCCTACGAGCAGTACTTC
TRBJ2-6 - TRBV6-4 - CVSSEGSGSGANVLTF TGTGTCAGCAGTGAGGGTAGTGGCTCTGGGGCCAACGTCCTGACTTTC
TRBJ2-1 - TRBV29-1 - CSVEDLLEWTSYNKQFF TGCAGCGTTGAAGATCTTCTTGAGTGGACATCCTACAATAAGCAGTTCTTC
TRBJ1-2 - TRBV20-1 - CSASSLAMSNGYTF TGCAGTGCTAGTTCGCTGGCGATGTCCAATGGCTACACCTTC
TRBJ2-2 - TRBV12-3/TRBV12-4 once CASCLGPVASWETGELFF TGTGCCAGCTGTTTAGGGCCCGTGGCTAGCTGGGAAACCGGGGAGCTGTTTTTT
TRBJ1-4 - TRBV11-2 - CASSLAGINGKLFF TGTGCCAGTAGCTTAGCAGGGATTAATGGAAAACTGTTTTTC
TRBJ2-7 - TRBV12-3/TRBV12-4 - CASSRSWGRSYEQYF TGTGCCAGCAGCCGTTCGTGGGGGAGGTCCTACGAGCAGTACTTT
TRBJ2-5 - TRBV6-5 - CASSYSRGGYETQYF TGTGCCAGCAGTTACTCGAGAGGAGGGTATGAGACCCAGTACTTC
TRBJ2-2 TRBD1 TRBV29-1 - CSVDRQGRIRELFF TGCAGCGTTGATAGACAGGGGCGCATCAGGGAGCTGTTTTTT
TRBJ2-7 - TRBV11-2 - CTSSLDPDLSYDQYF TGTACCAGCAGCTTAGATCCCGATCTCTCCTACGATCAATACTTC
TRBJ2-3 - TRBV6-5 - CASSYSRAPDAQYF TGTGCCAGCAGTTACTCGAGGGCCCCGGATGCGCAGTATTTT
TRBJ2-7 - TRBV4-2 - CASRHIVEAVPYEQYF TGTGCCAGCCGCCATATAGTAGAGGCGGTCCCCTACGAGCAGTACTTC
TRBJ2-5 - TRBV11-2 - CATSLRTGNSLETQYF TGTGCCACCAGCCTCAGAACTGGGAATAGCCTGGAGACCCAGTACTTC
TRBJ2-7 TRBD2 TRBV6-1 once CASSVLAGGDEHYF TGTGCCAGCAGTGTGCTAGCGGGAGGGGACGAGCATTATTTC
TRBJ2-1 TRBD2 TRBV28 - CASSSTTGLAGGGTYNEQFF TGTGCCAGCAGTTCGACCACGGGACTAGCGGGAGGTGGGACCTACAATGAGCAATTCTTC
TRBJ2-7 TRBD2 TRBV28 - CAIRGTSGRYEQYF TGTGCCATCAGGGGAACTAGCGGGAGGTACGAGCAGTACTTC
TRBJ2-1 - TRBV6-1 - CASPLTRDEYNEQFF TGTGCCAGCCCCCTTACTAGGGACGAATACAATGAGCAGTTCTTC
TRBJ2-7 - TRBV2 - CASNLLPGASYEQYF TGTGCCAGCAACCTATTACCGGGAGCCTCCTACGAGCAGTACTTC
TRBJ2-7 - TRBV20-1 - CSASLGQDIYEQYF TGCAGTGCTAGTTTGGGGCAGGATATCTACGAGCAGTACTTC
TRBJ2-1 - TRBV6-5 few CTSSYSGPHSEQFF TGTACCAGCAGTTACTCCGGACCCCACAGTGAGCAGTTCTTC
TRBJ2-7 - TRBV5-4 - CASSFSPPWRGIWEQYF TGTGCCAGCAGCTTCTCACCCCCTTGGCGGGGTATTTGGGAGCAATACTTT
TRBJ2-5 TRBD2 TRBV12-3/TRBV12-4 - CASSFSGRQEAQYF TGTGCCAGCAGTTTCAGCGGGAGACAAGAGGCCCAGTATTTC
TRBJ2-1 - TRBV28 many CASSFTTASSYNEQFF TGTGCCAGCAGTTTCACGACAGCTAGCTCCTACAATGAGCAGTTCTTC
TRBJ2-2 - TRBV6-1 - CASSDQDIHTEELFF TGTGCCAGCAGTGATCAGGACATCCATACCGAGGAACTGTTTTTT
TRBJ2-1 - TRBV6-5 few CASSYLQTDSYNEQSF TGTGCCAGCAGTTACCTTCAGACGGACTCCTACAATGAGCAGTCCTTC
TRBJ2-2 - TRBV6-5 few CASSYSGGPRELFF TGTGCCAGCAGTTATTCTGGGGGCCCCAGGGAGCTGTTTTTT
TRBJ2-3 - TRBV20-1 - CSAMTSGTNTQYF TGCAGTGCTATGACTAGTGGCACAAATACGCAGTATTTT
TRBJ2-1 TRBD2 TRBV20-1 few CSARELAGDYNEQFF TGCAGTGCTAGAGAACTAGCGGGAGACTACAATGAGCAGTTCTTC
TRBJ2-7 - TRBV12-3/TRBV12-4 many CASSVGYSYEQYF TGTGCCAGCAGTGTAGGGTACTCCTACGAGCAGTACTTC
TRBJ2-6 TRBD2 TRBV10-2 few CASSDIAAGVNVLTF TGCGCTAGCAGTGACATTGCTGCGGGGGTCAACGTCCTGACTTTC
TRBJ2-7 - TRBV7-8 - CASRPAYGYDQYF TGTGCCAGCAGGCCAGCCTACGGCTACGATCAGTACTTC
TRBJ1-1 - TRBV29-1 once CSVVSRVMNTEAFF TGCAGCGTTGTCAGCAGGGTCATGAATACTGAAGCTTTCTTT
TRBJ1-2 TRBD1 TRBV29-1 - CSVGDRPCGGYIF TGCAGCGTGGGGGACAGGCCTTGCGGGGGCTACATCTTC
TRBJ1-2 TRBD1 TRBV6-5 - CASSYAGTALHVYTF TGTGCCAGTAGTTACGCCGGGACAGCTCTGCATGTCTACACCTTC